This TCR beta chain was identified in a study of regulatory T cells in long-lasting Graves disease. In its sample, this clonotype was seen many times. Time point indicated: newly diagnosed GD, antithyroid drugs for less than 3 months. Construction of the TCR library relied on RNA isolated from PBMCs. V lost 0 bases and J 2 bases, leaving 11 bases between the germline ends. The germline gives CDR1 KGHSH, CDR2 LQKENI. This CDR3 is built from 16 residues. iRepertoire HTBI primers and Arm-PCR of CDR3 regions built TCR beta libraries. Each CDR3 protein gets one entry after TCRdb re-called the multiplex PCR reads with MiXCR. The table includes 550,000 to 600,000 distinct CDR3 sequences, about 16% detected once. These same records also appear under a second study, on T cells in Graves' hyperthyroidism and ophthalmopathy. That investigation notes: TCR CDR3 regions were first amplified by RT-PCR with HTBI primers.

The sample consisted of peripheral blood mononuclear cells (PBMCs), taken at new diagnosis, from a patient treated with antithyroid drugs. This clonotype was obtained from a man between 18 and 35 years old with Graves disease. The chain recombines TRBV18 with TRBJ2-1, with D perhaps matching TRBD1 (6 bases). CDR3 in amino acids: CASSPPDRSTYNEQFF. DNA of the CDR3: TGTGCCAGCTCACCACCGGACAGAAGCACCTACAATGAGCAGTTCTTC. Full variable domain (outside the CDR3, taken from reference TRBV18 and TRBJ2-1): NAGVMQNPRHLVRRRGQEARLRCSPMKGHSHVYWYRQLPEEGLKFMVYLQKENIIDESGMPKERFSAEFPKEGPSILRIQQVVRGDSAAYFCASSPPDRSTYNEQFFGPGTRLTVL.